This T cell receptor (beta chain) was recovered during a study of T cell repertoires in cytomegalovirus infection (dated by TCRdb to the late 2010s). About the study as a whole: Because public TCR beta signatures pointed to carriage of CMV infection together with the matching HLA type, the HLA type of each donor mattered for the analysis.

Note on this clonotype: What this receptor recognizes is not known. Qualities for individual bases were not recorded, and no much larger clone is one base off.

On the study overall, not on this receptor specifically: In both this cohort and an independent cohort of over 350 donors, the cumulative frequency of public TCR beta family members distinguished carriers of CMV infection plus the relevant HLA type. In the ex vivo response, HLA-C-restricted CMV-specific TCR beta clonotypes were dominant, and in two of eight donors the single most frequent clonotype came from this HLA-C-restricted group.

The CDR3 sequence holds 16 residues, the cysteine and phenylalanine included. Only the CDR3 DNA stays, 48 bases, in frame from base 1. The junction shows trimming of 0 bases on V and 2 bases on J, plus 9 bases between the germline ends. From a lookup of the germline V gene, CDR1 and CDR2 are SGHDT and YYEEEE. The sample was run on an Illumina HiSeq 1500. Through fastp at Q25 and MiXCR, TCRdb rebuilt clones from the public reads, retaining in-frame beta chains. Identical CDR3 protein sequences are pooled into one entry, listed with their most common genes and DNA. Within this sample are around 740,000 distinct CDR3 sequences, with roughly 35% of them counted one time only. 2.5% to 3% of the sample is in the top ten clones.

The sequenced sample consisted of PBMCs. This receptor was taken from a human donor in good health (CMV status not recorded). Some clones in this sample may be carry-over from other donors' samples. The chain is made from TRBV5-6 and TRBJ2-6; the D gene is unclear. The DNA sequence reads TGTGCCAGCAGCTTGGTGGGCCCTACTGGGGCCAACGTCCTGACTTTC. This sequence encodes CASSLVGPTGANVLTF.